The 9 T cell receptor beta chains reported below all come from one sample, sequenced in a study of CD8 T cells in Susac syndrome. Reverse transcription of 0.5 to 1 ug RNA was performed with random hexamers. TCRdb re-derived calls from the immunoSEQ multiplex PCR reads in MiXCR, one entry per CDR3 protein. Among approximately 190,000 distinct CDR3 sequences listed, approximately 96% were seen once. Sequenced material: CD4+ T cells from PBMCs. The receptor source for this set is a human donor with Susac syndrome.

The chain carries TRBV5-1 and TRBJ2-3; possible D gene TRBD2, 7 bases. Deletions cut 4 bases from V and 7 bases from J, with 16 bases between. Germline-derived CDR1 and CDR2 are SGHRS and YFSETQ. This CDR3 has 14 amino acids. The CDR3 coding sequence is TGCGCCAGCAGCCCATGGGGGGGCCGTTATACGCAGTATTTT. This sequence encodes CASSPWGGRYTQYF.

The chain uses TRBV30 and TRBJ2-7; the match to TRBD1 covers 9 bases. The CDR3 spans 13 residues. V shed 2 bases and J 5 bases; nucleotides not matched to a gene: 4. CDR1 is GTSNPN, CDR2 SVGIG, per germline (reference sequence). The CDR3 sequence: CAWSRTGEDEQYF. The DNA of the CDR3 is TGTGCCTGGAGTCGGACAGGGGAGGACGAGCAGTACTTC.

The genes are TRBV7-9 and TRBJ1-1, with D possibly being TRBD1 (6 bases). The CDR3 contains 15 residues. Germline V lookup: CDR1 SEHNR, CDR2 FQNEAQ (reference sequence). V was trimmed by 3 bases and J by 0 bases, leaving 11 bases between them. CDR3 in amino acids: CASSFAGHLNTEAFF. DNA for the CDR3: TGTGCCAGCAGCTTCGCGGGACACTTGAACACTGAAGCTTTCTTT.

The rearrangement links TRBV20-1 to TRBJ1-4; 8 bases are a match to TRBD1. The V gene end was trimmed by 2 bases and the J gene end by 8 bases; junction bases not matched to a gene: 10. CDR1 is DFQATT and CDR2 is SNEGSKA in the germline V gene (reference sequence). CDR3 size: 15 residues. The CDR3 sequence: CSARKSGGVWEKLFF. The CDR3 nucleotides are TGCAGTGCTAGAAAGTCAGGGGGCGTTTGGGAAAAACTGTTTTTT.

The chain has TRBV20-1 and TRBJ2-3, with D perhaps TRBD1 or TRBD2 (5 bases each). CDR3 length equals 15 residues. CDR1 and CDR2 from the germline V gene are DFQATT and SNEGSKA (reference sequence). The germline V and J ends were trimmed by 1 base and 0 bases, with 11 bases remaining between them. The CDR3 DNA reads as TGCAGTGCTAGAGGGGGGAGCTCAAGCACAGATACGCAGTATTTT. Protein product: CSARGGSSSTDTQYF.

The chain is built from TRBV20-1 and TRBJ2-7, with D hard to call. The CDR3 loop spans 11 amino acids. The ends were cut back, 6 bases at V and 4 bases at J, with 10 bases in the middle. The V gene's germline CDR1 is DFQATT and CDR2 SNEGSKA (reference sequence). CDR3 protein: CSAGDSYEQYF. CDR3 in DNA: TGCAGTGCGGGCGACTCGTACGAGCAGTACTTC.

DNA for the CDR3: TGCAGCGTTGAATCTCCCCGGGGGCCCTCAGATACGCAGTATTTT. Its protein is CSVESPRGPSDTQYF. The gene calls are TRBV29-1 and TRBJ2-3; D may be TRBD1 or TRBD2 (6 bases each). Trimming removed 2 bases at V and 4 bases at J, with 16 bases between. The CDR3 is made up of 15 amino acids. The germline CDR1 and CDR2 sequences are SQVTM and ANQGSEA.

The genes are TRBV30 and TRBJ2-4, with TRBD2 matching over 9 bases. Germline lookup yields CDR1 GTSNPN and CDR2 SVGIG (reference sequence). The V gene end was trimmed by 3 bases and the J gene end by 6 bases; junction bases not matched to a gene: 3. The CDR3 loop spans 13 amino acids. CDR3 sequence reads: CAWRELAGNIQYF. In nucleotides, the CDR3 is TGTGCCTGGAGGGAACTAGCGGGAAACATTCAGTACTTC.

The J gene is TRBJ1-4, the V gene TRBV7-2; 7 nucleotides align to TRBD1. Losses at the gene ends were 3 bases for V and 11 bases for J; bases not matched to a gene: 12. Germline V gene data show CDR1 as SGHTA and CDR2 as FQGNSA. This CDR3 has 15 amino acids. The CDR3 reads CASSLGFETGQKLFF. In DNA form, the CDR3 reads TGTGCCAGCAGCTTGGGTTTTGAGACAGGGCAGAAACTGTTTTTT.